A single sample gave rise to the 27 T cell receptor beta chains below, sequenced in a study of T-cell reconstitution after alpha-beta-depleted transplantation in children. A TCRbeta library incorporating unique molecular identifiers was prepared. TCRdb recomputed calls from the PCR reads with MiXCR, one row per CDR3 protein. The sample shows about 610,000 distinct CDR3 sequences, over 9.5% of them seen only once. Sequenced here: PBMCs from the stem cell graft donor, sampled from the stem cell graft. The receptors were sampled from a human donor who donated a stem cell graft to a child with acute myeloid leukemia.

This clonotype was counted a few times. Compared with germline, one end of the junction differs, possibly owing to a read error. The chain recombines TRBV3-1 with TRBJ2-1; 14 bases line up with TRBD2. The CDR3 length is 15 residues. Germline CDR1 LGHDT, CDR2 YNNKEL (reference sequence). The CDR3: CASSQAGLAGVRTLF. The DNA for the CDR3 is TGTGCCAGCAGCCAAGCGGGACTAGCGGGAGTCCGAACCCTCTTC.

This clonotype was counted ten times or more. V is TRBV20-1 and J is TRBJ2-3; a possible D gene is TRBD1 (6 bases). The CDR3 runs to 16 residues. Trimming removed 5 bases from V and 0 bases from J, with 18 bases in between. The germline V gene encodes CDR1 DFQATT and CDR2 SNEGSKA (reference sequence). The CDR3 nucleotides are TGCAGTGCTCTTGCCCCAGGGGATCTGAGCACAGATACGCAGTATTTT. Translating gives CSALAPGDLSTDTQYF.

The CDR3 coding sequence is TGTGCCAGCAGTTTATCGATCCAGACACCCTACACCGGGGAGCTGTTTTTT. It translates to CASSLSIQTPYTGELFF. V and J are TRBV27 and TRBJ2-2; D ambiguous. The CDR3 consists of 17 residues. In germline, CDR1 is MNHEY, CDR2 SMNVEV (reference sequence). Trimming left V 0 bases short and J 3 bases short, with 14 bases between.

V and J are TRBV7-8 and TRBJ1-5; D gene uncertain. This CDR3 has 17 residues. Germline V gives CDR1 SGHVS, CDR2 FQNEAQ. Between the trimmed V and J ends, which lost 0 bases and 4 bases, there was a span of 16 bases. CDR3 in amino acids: CASSLAPSQVSNQPQHF. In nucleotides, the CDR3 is TGTGCCAGCAGCTTAGCTCCTAGTCAGGTTTCGAATCAGCCCCAGCATTTT.

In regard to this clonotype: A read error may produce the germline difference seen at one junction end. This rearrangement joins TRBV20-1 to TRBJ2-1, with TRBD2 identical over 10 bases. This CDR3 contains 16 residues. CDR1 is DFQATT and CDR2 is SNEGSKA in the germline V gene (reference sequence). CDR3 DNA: TGCTGTGCTAGACCTTTTAGCGGGAGGTTTCGTAATGAGCAGTTCTTC. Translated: CCARPFSGRFRNEQFF.

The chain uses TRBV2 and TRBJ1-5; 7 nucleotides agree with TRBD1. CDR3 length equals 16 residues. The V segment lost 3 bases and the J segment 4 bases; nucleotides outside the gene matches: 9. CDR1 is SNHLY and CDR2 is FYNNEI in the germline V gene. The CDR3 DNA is TGTGCCAGCAGTGAGCAGGGGGAGGCCCATAATCAGCCCCAGCATTTT. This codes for CASSEQGEAHNQPQHF.

The CDR3 coding sequence is TGTGCCAGCAGCCGCGAGCTATATCTTGGGCAGTTCTTC. Translating gives CASSRELYLGQFF. This chain joins TRBV4-2 and TRBJ2-1; D not resolved. Germline V gene data show CDR1 as LGHNA and CDR2 as YNFKEQ. The CDR3 runs 13 residues. Trimming took 4 bases from V and 12 from J, leaving 16 bases between them.

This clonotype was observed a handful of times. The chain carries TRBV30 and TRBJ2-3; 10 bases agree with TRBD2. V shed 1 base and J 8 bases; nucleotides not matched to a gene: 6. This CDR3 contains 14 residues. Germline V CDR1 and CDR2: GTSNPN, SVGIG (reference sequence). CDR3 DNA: TGTGCCTGGAGTGCGGCTAGCGGGAGTGTTACGCAGTATTTT. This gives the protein CAWSAASGSVTQYF.

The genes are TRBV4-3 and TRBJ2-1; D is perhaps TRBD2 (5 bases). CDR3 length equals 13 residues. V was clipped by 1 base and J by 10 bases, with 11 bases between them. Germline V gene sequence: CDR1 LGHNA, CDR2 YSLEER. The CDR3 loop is CASSQGGSQEQFF. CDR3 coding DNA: TGCGCCAGCAGCCAAGGAGGGAGCCAGGAGCAGTTCTTC.

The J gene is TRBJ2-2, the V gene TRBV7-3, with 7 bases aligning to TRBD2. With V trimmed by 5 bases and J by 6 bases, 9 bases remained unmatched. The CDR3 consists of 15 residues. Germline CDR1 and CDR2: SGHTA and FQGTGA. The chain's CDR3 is CASSQSGKSAGELFF. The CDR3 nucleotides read TGTGCCAGCAGCCAAAGCGGGAAATCGGCCGGGGAGCTGTTTTTT.

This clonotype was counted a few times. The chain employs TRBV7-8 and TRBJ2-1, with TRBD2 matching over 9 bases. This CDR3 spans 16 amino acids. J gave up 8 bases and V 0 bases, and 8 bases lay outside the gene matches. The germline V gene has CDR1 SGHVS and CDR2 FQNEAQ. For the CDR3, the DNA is TGTGCCAGCAGCTTAGCAGTAGCGGGAGAGGGGCATGAGCAGTTCTTC. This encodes CASSLAVAGEGHEQFF.

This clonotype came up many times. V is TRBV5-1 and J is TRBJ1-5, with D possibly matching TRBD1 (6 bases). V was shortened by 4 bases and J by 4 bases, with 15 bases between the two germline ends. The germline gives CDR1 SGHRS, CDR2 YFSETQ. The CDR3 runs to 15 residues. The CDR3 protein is CASSAETQGNQPQHF. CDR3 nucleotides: TGCGCCAGCAGCGCTGAGACACAGGGAAATCAGCCCCAGCATTTT.

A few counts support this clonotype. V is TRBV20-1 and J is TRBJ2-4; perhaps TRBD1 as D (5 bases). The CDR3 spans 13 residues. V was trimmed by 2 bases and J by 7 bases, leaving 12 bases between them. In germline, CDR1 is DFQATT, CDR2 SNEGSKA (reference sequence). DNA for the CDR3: TGCAGTGCTAGAACTCAGGGATTGAACATTCAGTACTTC. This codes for CSARTQGLNIQYF.

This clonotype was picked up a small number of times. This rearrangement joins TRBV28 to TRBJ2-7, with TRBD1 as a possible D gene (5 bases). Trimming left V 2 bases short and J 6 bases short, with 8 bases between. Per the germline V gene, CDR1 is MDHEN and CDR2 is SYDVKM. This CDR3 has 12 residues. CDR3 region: CASSLRGTEQYF. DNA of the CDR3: TGTGCCAGCAGTTTAAGGGGAACCGAGCAGTACTTC. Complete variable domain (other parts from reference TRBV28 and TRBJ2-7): DVKVTQSSRYLVKRTGEKVFLECVQDMDHENMFWYRQDPGLGLRLIYFSYDVKMKEKGDIPEGYSVSREKKERFSLILESASTNQTSMYLCASSLRGTEQYFGPGTRLTVT.

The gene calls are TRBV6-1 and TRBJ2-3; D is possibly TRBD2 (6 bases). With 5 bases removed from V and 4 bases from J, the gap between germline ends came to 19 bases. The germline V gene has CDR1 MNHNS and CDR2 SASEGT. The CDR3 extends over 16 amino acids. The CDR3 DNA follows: TGTGCCAGCAGTACCGGAGGGGAAGCCAGCGCAGATACGCAGTATTTT. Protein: CASSTGGEASADTQYF.

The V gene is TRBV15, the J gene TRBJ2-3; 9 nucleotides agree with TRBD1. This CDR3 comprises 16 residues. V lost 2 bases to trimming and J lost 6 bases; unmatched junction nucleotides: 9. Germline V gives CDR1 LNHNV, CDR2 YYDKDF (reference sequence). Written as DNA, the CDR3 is TGTGCCACCAGCAGAACAGGGACAGGGCTTTCCGATACGCAGTATTTT. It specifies CATSRTGTGLSDTQYF.

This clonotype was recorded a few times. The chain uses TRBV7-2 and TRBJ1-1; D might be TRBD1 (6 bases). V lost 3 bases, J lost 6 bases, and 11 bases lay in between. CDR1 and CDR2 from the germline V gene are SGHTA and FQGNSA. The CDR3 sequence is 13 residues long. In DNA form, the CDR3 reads TGTGCCAGCAGCTTCGGGGGGCTCGCTGAAGCTTTCTTT. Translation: CASSFGGLAEAFF. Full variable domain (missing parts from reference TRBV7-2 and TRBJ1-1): GAGVSQSPSNKVTEKGKDVELRCDPISGHTALYWYRQSLGQGLEFLIYFQGNSAPDKSGLPSDRFSAERTGGSVSTLTIQRTQQEDSAVYLCASSFGGLAEAFFGQGTRLTVV.

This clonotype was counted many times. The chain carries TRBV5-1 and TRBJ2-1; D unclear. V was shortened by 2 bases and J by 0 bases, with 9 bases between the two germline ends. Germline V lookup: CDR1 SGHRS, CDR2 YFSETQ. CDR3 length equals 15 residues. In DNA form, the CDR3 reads TGCGCCAGCAGCTTCTCAATGAGCTCCTACAATGAGCAGTTCTTC. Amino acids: CASSFSMSSYNEQFF.

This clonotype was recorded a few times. The CDR3 nucleotides are TGTGCCTGGGCTAACTGGGGCGGCCCTGGGGCCAACGTCCTGACTTTC. It encodes CAWANWGGPGANVLTF. The chain carries TRBV30 and TRBJ2-6; D possibly corresponds to TRBD1 (5 bases). Germline V gene lookup returns CDR1 GTSNPN and CDR2 SVGIG (reference sequence). This CDR3 is built from 16 residues. V was trimmed by 5 bases and J by 2 bases, leaving 16 bases between them.

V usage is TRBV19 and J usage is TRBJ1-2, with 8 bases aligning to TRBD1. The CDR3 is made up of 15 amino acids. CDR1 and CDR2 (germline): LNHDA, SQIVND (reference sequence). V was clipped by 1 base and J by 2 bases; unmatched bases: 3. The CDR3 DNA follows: TGTGCCAGTAGTATAGCCCGGACAGGGAACTATGGCTACACCTTC. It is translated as CASSIARTGNYGYTF.

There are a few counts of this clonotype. CDR3 nucleotide sequence: TGCAGCGTTGAAGGGTGGGGGCAGGATGAGCAGTTCTTC. This sequence encodes CSVEGWGQDEQFF. The chain combines TRBV29-1 with TRBJ2-1, with D maybe TRBD1 (6 bases). The CDR3 covers 13 residues. Germline CDR1 reads SQVTM; CDR2 reads ANQGSEA. Trimming took 1 base from V and 8 from J, leaving 12 bases between them.

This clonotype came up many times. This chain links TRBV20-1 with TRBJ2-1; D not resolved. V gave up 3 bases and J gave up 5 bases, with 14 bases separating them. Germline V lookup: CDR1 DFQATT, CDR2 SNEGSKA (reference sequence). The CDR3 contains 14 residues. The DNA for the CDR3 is TGCAGTGCTAGGTCGCCGGCTAGTAACAATGAGCAGTTCTTC. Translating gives CSARSPASNNEQFF.

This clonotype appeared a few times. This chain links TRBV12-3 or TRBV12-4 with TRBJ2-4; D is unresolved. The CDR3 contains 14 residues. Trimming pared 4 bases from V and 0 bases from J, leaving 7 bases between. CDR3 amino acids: CASSSQLAKNIQYF. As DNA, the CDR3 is TGTGCCAGCAGTTCACAGCTAGCCAAAAACATTCAGTACTTC.

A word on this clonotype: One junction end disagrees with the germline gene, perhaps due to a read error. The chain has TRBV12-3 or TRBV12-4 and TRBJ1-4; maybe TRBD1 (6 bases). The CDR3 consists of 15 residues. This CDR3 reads CASSLDRATNEKLCF. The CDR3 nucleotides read TGTGCCAGCAGTTTGGACAGAGCAACTAATGAAAAACTGTGTTTT.

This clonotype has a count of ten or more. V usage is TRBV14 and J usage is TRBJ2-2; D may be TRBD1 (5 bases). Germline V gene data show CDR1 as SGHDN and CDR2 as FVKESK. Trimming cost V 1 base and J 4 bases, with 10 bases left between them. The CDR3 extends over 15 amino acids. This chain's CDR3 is CASSQGAGFTGELFF. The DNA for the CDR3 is TGTGCCAGCAGCCAAGGGGCAGGGTTCACCGGGGAGCTGTTTTTT. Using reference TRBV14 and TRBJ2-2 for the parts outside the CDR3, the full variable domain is EAGVTQFPSHSVIEKGQTVTLRCDPISGHDNLYWYRRVMGKEIKFLLHFVKESKQDESGMPNNRFLAERTGGTYSTLKVQPAELEDSGVYFCASSQGAGFTGELFFGEGSRLTVL.

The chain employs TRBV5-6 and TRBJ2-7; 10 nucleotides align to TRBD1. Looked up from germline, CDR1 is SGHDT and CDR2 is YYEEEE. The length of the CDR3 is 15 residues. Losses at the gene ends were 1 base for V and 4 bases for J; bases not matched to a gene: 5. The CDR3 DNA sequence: TGTGCCAGCAGCTTGTTAGGGACAGGGGATTACGAGCAGTACTTC. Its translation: CASSLLGTGDYEQYF.

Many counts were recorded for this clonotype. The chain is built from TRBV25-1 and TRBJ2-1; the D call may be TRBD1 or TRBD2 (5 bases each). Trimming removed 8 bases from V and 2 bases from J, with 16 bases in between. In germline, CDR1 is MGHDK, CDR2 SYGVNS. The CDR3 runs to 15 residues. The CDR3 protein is CASLSPGPTYNEQFF. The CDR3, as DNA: TGTGCCAGCCTATCCCCGGGGCCTACCTACAATGAGCAGTTCTTC.